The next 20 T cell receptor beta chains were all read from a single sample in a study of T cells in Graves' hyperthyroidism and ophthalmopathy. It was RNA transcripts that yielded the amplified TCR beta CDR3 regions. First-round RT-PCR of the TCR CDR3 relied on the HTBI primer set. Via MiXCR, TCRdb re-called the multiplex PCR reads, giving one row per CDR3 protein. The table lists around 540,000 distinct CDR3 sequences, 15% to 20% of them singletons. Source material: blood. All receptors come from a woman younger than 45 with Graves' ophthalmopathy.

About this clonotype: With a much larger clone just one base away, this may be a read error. The CDR3 is CASSQDRMGQGNPPLHF. The CDR3 bases are TGTGCCAGCAGCCAAGATCGAATGGGCCAGGGGAATCCACCCCTCCACTTT. This chain uses TRBV3-1 with TRBJ1-6; maybe TRBD1 (6 bases). Deletions cut 0 bases from V and 11 bases from J, with 20 bases between. CDR1 and CDR2 (germline): LGHDT, YNNKEL (reference sequence). The CDR3 extends over 17 amino acids.

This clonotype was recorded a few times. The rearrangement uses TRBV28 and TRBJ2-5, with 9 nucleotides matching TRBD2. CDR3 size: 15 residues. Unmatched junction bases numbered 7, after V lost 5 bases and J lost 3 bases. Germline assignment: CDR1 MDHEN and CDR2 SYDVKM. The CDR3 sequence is CASSRGGGPKETQYF. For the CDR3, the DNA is TGTGCCAGCAGTCGCGGGGGGGGCCCCAAAGAGACCCAGTACTTC. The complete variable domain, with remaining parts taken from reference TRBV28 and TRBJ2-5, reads DVKVTQSSRYLVKRTGEKVFLECVQDMDHENMFWYRQDPGLGLRLIYFSYDVKMKEKGDIPEGYSVSREKKERFSLILESASTNQTSMYLCASSRGGGPKETQYFGPGTRLLVL.

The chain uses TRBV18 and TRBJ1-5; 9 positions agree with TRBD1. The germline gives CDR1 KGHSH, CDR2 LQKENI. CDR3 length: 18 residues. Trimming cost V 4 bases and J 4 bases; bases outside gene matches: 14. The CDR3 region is CASSRISMGGTGNQPQHF. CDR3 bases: TGTGCCAGCTCACGGATTAGTATGGGCGGGACAGGGAATCAGCCCCAGCATTTT. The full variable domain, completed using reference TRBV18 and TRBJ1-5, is NAGVMQNPRHLVRRRGQEARLRCSPMKGHSHVYWYRQLPEEGLKFMVYLQKENIIDESGMPKERFSAEFPKEGPSILRIQQVVRGDSAAYFCASSRISMGGTGNQPQHFGDGTRLSIL.

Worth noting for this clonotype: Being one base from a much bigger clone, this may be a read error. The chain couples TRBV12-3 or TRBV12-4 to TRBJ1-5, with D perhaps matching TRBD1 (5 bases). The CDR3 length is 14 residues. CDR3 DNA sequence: TGTGCCAACAGTTTTTTACAGGGCAATCAGCCCCAGCATTTT. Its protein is CANSFLQGNQPQHF.

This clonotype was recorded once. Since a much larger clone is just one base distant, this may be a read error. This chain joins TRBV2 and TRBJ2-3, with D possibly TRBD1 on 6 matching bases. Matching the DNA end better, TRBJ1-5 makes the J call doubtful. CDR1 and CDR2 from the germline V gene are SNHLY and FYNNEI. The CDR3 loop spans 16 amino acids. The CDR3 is CASSEEDWRGVDTQHF. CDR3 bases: TGTGCCAGCAGTGAGGAGGACTGGAGGGGGGTGGATACGCAGCATTTT.

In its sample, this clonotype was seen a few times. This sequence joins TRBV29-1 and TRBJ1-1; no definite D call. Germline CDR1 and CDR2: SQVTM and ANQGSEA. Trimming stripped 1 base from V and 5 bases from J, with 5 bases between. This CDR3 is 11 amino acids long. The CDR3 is CSVEGATEAFF. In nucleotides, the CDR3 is TGCAGCGTTGAAGGGGCAACTGAAGCTTTCTTT. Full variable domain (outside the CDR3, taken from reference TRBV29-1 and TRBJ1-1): SAVISQKPSRDICQRGTSLTIQCQVDSQVTMMFWYRQQPGQSLTLIATANQGSEATYESGFVIDKFPISRPNLTFSTLTVSNMSPEDSSIYLCSVEGATEAFFGQGTRLTVV.

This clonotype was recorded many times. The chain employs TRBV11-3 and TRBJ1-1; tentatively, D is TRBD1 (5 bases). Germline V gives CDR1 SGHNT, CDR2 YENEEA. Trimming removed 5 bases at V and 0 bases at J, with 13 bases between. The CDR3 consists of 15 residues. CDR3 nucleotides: TGTGCCAGCAGCCTTGGACGGGGGATGAACACTGAAGCTTTCTTT. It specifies CASSLGRGMNTEAFF.

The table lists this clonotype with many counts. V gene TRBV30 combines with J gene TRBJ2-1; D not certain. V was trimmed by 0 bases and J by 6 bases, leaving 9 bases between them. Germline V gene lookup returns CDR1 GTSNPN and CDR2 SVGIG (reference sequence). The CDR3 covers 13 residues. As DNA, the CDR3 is TGTGCCTGGAGTGTATCGCAATTCAATGAGCAGTTCTTC. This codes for CAWSVSQFNEQFF.

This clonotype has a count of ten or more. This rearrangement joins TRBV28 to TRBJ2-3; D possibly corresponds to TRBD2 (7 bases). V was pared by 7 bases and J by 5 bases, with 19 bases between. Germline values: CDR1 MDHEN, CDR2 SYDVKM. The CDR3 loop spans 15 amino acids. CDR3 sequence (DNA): TGTGCCAGCACTACCCTCGGGGGCGGGGGAGATACGCAGTATTTT. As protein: CASTTLGGGGDTQYF.

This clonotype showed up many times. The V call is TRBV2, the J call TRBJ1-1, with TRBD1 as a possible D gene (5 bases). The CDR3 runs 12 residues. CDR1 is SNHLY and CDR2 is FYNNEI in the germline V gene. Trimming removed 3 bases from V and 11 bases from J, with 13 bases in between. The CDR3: CASSEEQDGAFF. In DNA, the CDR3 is TGTGCCAGCAGTGAGGAACAGGACGGGGCTTTCTTT.

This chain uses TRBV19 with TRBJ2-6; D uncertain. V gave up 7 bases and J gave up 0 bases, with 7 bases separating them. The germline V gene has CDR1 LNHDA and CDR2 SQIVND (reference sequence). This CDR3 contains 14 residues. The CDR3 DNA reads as TGTGCCAGTACCGGCCACTCTGGGGCCAACGTCCTGACTTTC. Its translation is CASTGHSGANVLTF.

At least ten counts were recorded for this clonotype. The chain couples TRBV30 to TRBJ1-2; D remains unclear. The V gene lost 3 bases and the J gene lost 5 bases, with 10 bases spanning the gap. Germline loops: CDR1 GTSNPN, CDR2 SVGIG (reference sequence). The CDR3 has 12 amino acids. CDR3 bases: TGTGCCTGGAGCATTAACCAGTATGGCTACACCTTC. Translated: CAWSINQYGYTF.

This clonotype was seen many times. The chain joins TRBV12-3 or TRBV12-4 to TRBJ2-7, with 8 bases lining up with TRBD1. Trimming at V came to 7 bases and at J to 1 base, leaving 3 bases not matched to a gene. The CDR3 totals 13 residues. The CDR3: CASKQGESYEQYF. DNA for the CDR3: TGTGCCAGCAAACAGGGGGAGTCCTACGAGCAGTACTTC.

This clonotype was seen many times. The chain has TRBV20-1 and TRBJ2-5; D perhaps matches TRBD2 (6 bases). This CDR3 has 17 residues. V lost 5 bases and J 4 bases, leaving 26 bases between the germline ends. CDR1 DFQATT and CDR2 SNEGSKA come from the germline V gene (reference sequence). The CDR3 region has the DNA TGCAGTGCTGTCCCCTGGCTAGCGCGAGGGAACAGAGAGACCCAGTACTTC. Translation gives CSAVPWLARGNRETQYF.

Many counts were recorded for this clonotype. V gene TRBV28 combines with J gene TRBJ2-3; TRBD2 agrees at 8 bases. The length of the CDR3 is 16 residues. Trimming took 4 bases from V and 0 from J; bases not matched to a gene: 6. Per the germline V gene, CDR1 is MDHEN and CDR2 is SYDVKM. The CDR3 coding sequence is TGTGCCAGCAGTTCTACTAGCGGCCTTAGCACAGATACGCAGTATTTT. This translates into CASSSTSGLSTDTQYF.

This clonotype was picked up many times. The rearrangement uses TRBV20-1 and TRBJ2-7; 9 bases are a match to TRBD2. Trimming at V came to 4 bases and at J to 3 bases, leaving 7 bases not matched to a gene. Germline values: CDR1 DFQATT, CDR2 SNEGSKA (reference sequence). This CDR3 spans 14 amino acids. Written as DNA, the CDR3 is TGCAGTGCTACACTAGCGGGTCTCTTCTACGAGCAGTACTTC. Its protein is CSATLAGLFYEQYF.

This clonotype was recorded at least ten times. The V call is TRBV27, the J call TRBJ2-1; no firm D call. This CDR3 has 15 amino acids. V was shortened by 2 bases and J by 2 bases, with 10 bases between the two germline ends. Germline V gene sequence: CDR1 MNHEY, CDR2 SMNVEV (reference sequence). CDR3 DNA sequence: TGTGCCAGCAGTTTAGGGCAATCTCCCTACAATGAGCAGTTCTTC. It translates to CASSLGQSPYNEQFF.

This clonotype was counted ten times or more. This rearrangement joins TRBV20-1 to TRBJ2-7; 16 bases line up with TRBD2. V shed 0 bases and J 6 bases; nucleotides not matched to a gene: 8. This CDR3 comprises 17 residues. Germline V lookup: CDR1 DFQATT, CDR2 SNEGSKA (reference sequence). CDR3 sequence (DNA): TGCAGTGCTAGAGATCCCGGGACTAGCGGGAGGGCCAGCGAGCAGTACTTC. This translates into CSARDPGTSGRASEQYF.

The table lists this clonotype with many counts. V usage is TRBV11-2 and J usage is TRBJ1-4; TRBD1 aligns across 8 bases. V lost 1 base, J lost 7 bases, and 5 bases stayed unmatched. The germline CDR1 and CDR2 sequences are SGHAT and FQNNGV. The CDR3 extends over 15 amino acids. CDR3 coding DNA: TGTGCCAGCAGCTTAGCTTTCAGGGGGCGTGAAAAACTGTTTTTT. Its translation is CASSLAFRGREKLFF.

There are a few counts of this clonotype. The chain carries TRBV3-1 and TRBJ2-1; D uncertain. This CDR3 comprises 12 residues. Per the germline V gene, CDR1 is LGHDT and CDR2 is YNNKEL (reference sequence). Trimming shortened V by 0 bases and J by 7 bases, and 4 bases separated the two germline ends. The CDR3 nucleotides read TGTGCCAGCAGCCAAGATGTTAATGAGCAGTTCTTC. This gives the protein CASSQDVNEQFF.